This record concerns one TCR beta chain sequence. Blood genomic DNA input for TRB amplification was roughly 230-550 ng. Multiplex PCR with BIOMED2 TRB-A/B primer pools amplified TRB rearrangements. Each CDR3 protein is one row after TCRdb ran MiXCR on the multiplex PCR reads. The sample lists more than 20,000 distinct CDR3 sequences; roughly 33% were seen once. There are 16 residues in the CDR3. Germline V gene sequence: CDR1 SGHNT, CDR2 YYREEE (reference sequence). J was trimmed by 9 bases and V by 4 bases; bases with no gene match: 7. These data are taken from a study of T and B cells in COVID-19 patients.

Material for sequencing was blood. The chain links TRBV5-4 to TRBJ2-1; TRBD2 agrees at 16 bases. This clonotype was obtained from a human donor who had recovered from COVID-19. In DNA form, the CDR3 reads TGTGCCAGCAGCCCTTCCGGGACTAGCGGGAGGGGTGAGCAGTTCTTC. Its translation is CASSPSGTSGRGEQFF.